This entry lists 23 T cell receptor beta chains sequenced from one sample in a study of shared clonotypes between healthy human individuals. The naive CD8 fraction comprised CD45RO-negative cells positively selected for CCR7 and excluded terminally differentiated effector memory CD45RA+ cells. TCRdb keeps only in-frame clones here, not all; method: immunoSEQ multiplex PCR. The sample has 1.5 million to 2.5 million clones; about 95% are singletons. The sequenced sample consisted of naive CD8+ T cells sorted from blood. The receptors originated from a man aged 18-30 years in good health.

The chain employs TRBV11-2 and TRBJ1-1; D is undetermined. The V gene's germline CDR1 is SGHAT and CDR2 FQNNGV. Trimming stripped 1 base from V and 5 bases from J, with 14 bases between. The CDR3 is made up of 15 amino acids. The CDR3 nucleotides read TGTGCCAGCAGCTTAGGTAAGGGTGGATGGACTGAAGCTTTCTTT. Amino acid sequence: CASSLGKGGWTEAFF. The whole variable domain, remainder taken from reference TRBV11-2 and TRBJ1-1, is EAGVAQSPRYKIIEKRQSVAFWCNPISGHATLYWYQQILGQGPKLLIQFQNNGVVDDSQLPKDRFSAERLKGVDSTLKIQPAKLEDSAVYLCASSLGKGGWTEAFFGQGTRLTVV.

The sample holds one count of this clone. CDR3 residues: CASSLEQVRLEQYF. In DNA form, the CDR3 reads TGCGCCAGCAGCTTGGAACAGGTGAGGTTGGAGCAGTACTTC. This chain links TRBV5-1 with TRBJ2-7; D may be TRBD1 (5 bases). Germline V gene sequence: CDR1 SGHRS, CDR2 YFSETQ. V was pared by 0 bases and J by 7 bases, with 14 bases between. This CDR3 is built from 14 residues.

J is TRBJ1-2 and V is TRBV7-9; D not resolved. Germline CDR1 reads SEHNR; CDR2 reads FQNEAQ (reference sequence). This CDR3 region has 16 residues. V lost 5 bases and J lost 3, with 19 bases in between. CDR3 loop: CASSLLPGQADYGYTF. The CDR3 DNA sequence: TGTGCCAGCAGCCTACTTCCGGGCCAAGCGGACTATGGCTACACCTTC.

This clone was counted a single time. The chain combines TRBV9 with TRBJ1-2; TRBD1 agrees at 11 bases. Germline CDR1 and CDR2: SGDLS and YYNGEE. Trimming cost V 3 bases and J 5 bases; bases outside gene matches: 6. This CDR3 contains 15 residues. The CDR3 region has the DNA TGTGCCAGCAGCGGTTCCCGGGACAGGGGGTATGGCTACACCTTC. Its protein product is CASSGSRDRGYGYTF.

The CDR3 DNA sequence: TGCGCCAGCAGCCAAGGGACAGTGGGCACTCAGCCCCAGCATTTT. Protein sequence: CASSQGTVGTQPQHF. The V gene is TRBV4-1, the J gene TRBJ1-5; a possible D gene is TRBD1 (6 bases). Germline-derived CDR1 and CDR2 are MGHRA and YSYEKL. The CDR3 loop spans 15 amino acids. Trimming left V 1 base short and J 6 bases short, with 13 bases between.

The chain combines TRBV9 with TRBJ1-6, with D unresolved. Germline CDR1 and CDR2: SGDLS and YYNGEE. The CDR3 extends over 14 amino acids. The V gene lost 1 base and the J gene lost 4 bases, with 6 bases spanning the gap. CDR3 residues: CASSVFGYNSPLHF. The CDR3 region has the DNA TGTGCCAGCAGCGTATTCGGGTATAATTCACCCCTCCACTTT. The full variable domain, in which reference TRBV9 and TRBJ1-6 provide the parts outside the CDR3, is DSGVTQTPKHLITATGQRVTLRCSPRSGDLSVYWYQQSLDQGLQFLIQYYNGEERAKGNILERFSAQQFPDLHSELNLSSLELGDSALYFCASSVFGYNSPLHFGNGTRLTVT.

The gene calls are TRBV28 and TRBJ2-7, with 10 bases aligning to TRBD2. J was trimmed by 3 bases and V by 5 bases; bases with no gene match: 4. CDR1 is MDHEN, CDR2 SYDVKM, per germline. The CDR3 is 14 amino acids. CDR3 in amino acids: CASSTRTSGYEQYF. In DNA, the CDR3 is TGTGCCAGCAGTACTCGGACTAGCGGCTACGAGCAGTACTTC.

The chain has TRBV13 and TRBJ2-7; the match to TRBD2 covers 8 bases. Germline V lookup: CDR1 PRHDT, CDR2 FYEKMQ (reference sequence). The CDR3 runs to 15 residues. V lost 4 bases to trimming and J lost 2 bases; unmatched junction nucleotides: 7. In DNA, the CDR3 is TGTGCCAGCAGCTCGACTAGCGCTATTCCCTACGAGCAGTACTTC. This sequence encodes CASSSTSAIPYEQYF.

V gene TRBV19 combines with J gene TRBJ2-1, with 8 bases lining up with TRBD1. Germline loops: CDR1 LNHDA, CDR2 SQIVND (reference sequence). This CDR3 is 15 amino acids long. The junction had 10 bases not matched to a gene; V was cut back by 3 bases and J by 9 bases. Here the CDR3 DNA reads TGTGCCAGTAGTATGGCAGGGGGCGAATCTGCTGAGCAGTTCTTC. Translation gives CASSMAGGESAEQFF.

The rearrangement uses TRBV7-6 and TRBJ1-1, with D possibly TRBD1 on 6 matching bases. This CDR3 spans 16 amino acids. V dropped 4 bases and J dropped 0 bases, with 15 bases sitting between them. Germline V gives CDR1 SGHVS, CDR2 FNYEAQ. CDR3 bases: TGTGCCAGCAGCTCAGGGGTAGGTGATTTGAACACTGAAGCTTTCTTT. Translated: CASSSGVGDLNTEAFF. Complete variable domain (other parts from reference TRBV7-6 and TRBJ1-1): GAGVSQSPRYKVTKRGQDVALRCDPISGHVSLYWYRQALGQGPEFLTYFNYEAQQDKSGLPNDRFSAERPEGSISTLTIQRTEQRDSAMYRCASSSGVGDLNTEAFFGQGTRLTVV.

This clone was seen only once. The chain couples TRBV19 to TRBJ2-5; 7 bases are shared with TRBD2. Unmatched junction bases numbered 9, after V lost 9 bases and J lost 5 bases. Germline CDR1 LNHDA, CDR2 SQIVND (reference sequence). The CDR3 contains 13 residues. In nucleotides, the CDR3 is TGTGCCAGCAGTGGGAGGGGAAGGGAGACCCAGTACTTC. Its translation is CASSGRGRETQYF.

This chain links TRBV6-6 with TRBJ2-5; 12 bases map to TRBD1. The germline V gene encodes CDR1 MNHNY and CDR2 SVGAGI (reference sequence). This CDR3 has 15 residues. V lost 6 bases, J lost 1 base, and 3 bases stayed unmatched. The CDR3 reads CASRGTGGSQETQYF. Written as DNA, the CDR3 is TGTGCCAGCAGGGGGACAGGGGGCTCCCAAGAGACCCAGTACTTC.

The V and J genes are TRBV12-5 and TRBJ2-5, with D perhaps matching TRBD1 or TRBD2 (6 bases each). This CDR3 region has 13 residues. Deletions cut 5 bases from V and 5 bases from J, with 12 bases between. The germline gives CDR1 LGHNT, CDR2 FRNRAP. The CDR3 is CASGPGGRETQYF. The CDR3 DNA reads TGTGCTAGTGGTCCCGGGGGCCGGGAGACCCAGTACTTC.

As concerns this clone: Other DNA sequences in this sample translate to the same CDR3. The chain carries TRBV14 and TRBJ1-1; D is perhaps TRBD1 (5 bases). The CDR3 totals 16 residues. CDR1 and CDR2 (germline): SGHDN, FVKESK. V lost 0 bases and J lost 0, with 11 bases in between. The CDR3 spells CASSQDGEGLNTEAFF. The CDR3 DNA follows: TGTGCCAGCAGCCAAGATGGCGAGGGGCTGAACACTGAAGCTTTCTTT.

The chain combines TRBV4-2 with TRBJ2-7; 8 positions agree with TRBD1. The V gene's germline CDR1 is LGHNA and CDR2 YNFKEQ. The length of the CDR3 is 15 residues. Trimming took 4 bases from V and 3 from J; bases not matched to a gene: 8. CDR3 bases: TGTGCCAGCAGCCCCAGGGGGCAGGGGAACTACGAGCAGTACTTC. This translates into CASSPRGQGNYEQYF.

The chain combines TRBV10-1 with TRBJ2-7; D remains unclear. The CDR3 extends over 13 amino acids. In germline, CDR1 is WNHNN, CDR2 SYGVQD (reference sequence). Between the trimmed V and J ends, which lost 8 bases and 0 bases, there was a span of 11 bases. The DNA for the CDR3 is TGCGCCAGCTCCAAGGACGTCTCCTACGAGCAGTACTTC. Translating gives CASSKDVSYEQYF.

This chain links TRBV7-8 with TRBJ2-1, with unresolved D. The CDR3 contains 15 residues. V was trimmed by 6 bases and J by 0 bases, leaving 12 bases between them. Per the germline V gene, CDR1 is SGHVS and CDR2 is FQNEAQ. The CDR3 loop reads CASSLIGSSYNEQFF. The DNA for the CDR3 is TGTGCCAGCAGTTTAATAGGAAGCTCCTACAATGAGCAGTTCTTC. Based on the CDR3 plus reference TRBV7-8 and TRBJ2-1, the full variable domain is GAGVSQSPRYKVAKRGQDVALRCDPISGHVSLFWYQQALGQGPEFLTYFQNEAQLDKSGLPSDRFFAERPEGSVSTLKIQRTQQEDSAVYLCASSLIGSSYNEQFFGPGTRLTVL.

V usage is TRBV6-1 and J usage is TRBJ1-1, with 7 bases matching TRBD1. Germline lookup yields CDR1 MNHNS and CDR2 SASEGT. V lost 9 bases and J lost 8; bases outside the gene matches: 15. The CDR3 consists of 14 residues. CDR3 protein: CASRNVGTAEEAFF. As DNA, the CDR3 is TGTGCCAGTAGGAACGTAGGGACAGCTGAGGAAGCTTTCTTT.

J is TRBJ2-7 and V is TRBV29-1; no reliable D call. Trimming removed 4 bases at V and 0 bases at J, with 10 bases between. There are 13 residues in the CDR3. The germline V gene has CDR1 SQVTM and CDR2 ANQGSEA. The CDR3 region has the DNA TGCAGCGTTGTTTCAACTCTCTCCTACGAGCAGTACTTC. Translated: CSVVSTLSYEQYF.

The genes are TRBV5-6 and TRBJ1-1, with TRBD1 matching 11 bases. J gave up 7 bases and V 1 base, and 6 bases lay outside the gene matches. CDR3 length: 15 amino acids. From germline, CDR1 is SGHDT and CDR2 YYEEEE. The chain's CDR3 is CASSLIQDRGREAFF. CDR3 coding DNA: TGTGCCAGCAGCTTGATTCAGGACAGGGGGCGTGAAGCTTTCTTT.

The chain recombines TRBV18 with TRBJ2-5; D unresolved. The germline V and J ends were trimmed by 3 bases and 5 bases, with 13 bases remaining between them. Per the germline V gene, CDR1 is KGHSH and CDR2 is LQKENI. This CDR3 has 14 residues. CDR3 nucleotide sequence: TGTGCCAGCTCACCGCTGTCAGGTGGGGAGACCCAGTACTTC. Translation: CASSPLSGGETQYF.

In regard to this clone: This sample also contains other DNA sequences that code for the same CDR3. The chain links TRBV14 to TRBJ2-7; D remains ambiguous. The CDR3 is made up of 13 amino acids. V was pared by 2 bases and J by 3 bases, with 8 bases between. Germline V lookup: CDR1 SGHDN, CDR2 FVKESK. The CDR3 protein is CASSQTEYYEQYF. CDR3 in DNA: TGTGCCAGCAGCCAAACGGAATACTACGAGCAGTACTTC.

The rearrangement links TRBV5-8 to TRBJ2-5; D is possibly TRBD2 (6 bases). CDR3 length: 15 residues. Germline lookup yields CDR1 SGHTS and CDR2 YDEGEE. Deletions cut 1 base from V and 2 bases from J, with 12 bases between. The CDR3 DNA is TGTGCCAGCAGCTTGTGGGACTGGGGGCAAGAGACCCAGTACTTC. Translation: CASSLWDWGQETQYF.